Listed here are 4 T cell receptor beta chains from one sample, sequenced in a study of Ad26.COV2.S vaccination and SARS-CoV-2 variants. The treatment here: around 19 received Ad26.COV2.S at low or high dose, single or two shots; roughly five received placebo; per-sample allocation not given. Repertoires come from day 63 after the first vaccine or placebo injection. Clones were sequenced by immunoSEQ multiplex PCR, and TCRdb holds only the in-frame ones, with some missing. The table has around 310,000 clones, under 90% seen once. The sample consisted of peripheral blood, taken in a trial of Ad26.COV2.S vaccine versus placebo. Receptors originate from a person between 18 and 59 years old who received the Ad26.COV2.S COVID-19 vaccine or a placebo.

The chain has TRBV5-4 and TRBJ2-3; D perhaps matches TRBD2 (6 bases). Germline CDR1 is SGHNT and CDR2 is YYREEE (reference sequence). This CDR3 has 16 residues. Trimming took 4 bases from V and 4 from J, leaving 19 bases between them. CDR3: CASSTGFFGGADTQYF. CDR3 in DNA: TGTGCCAGCAGCACGGGCTTTTTCGGGGGTGCAGATACGCAGTATTTT.

The V call is TRBV27, the J call TRBJ1-2; possible D gene TRBD1, 6 bases. The CDR3 totals 13 residues. V was shortened by 4 bases and J by 4 bases, with 10 bases between the two germline ends. CDR1 is MNHEY and CDR2 is SMNVEV in the germline V gene (reference sequence). Here the CDR3 DNA reads TGTGCCAGCAGTTCCTCAGGGGTCTATGGCTACACCTTC. Translated: CASSSSGVYGYTF.

The chain couples TRBV7-3 to TRBJ1-1; 7 positions match TRBD1. Germline CDR1 SGHTA, CDR2 FQGTGA. With V trimmed by 3 bases and J by 0 bases, 4 bases remained unmatched. This CDR3 is 15 amino acids long. DNA of the CDR3: TGTGCCAGCAGCTTTACGACAGGGATGAACACTGAAGCTTTCTTT. Its translation is CASSFTTGMNTEAFF. The variable domain in full, with the rest retrieved from reference TRBV7-3 and TRBJ1-1, is GAGVSQTPSNKVTEKGKYVELRCDPISGHTALYWYRQSLGQGPEFLIYFQGTGAADDSGLPNDRFFAVRPEGSVSTLKIQRTERGDSAVYLCASSFTTGMNTEAFFGQGTRLTVV.

V usage is TRBV6-5 and J usage is TRBJ1-1; perhaps TRBD1 as D (5 bases). The V end was cut by 0 bases, the J end by 0 bases, with 11 bases between. Germline V CDR1 and CDR2: MNHEY, SVGAGI. The length of the CDR3 is 16 residues. CDR3 nucleotides: TGTGCCAGCAGTTACTCTCAGGGACCGTTGAACACTGAAGCTTTCTTT. This codes for CASSYSQGPLNTEAFF.